These 3 T cell receptor beta chains were all obtained from the same sample, sequenced in a study of cytomegalovirus exposure and HLA in healthy donors. Only in-frame clones appear in the TCRdb table, and some are missing; sequencing was by immunoSEQ multiplex PCR. The sample shows under 400,000 clones, about nine tenths of them seen only once. Sequencing was carried out using PBMCs. The receptors here all came from a woman aged 18-30 years in good health and CMV-seronegative.

This clone was found a few times. Other DNA sequences in this sample translate to the same CDR3. V gene TRBV6-5 combines with J gene TRBJ1-5; D gene ambiguous. The CDR3 runs 14 residues. Germline V gene lookup returns CDR1 MNHEY and CDR2 SVGAGI. V was cut by 2 bases and J by 0 bases, with 5 bases left in between. The CDR3 is CASSYRYSNQPQHF. CDR3 DNA: TGTGCCAGCAGTTACCGGTATAGCAATCAGCCCCAGCATTTT.

This sequence joins TRBV7-6 and TRBJ2-1, with D perhaps TRBD2 (5 bases). This CDR3 is 20 amino acids long. Germline V CDR1 and CDR2: SGHVS, FNYEAQ. Trimming took off 0 bases at V and 4 bases at J, with 25 bases between the two ends. Written as DNA, the CDR3 is TGTGCCAGCAGCTTAGCACCGACTACCGACGGTCTCGGACCTTACAATGAGCAGTTCTTC. Protein product: CASSLAPTTDGLGPYNEQFF.

The chain couples TRBV30 to TRBJ2-3; weak D call: TRBD2 (6 bases). The germline gives CDR1 GTSNPN, CDR2 SVGIG (reference sequence). CDR3 length: 13 residues. Trimming left V 4 bases short and J 4 bases short, with 12 bases between. The CDR3 DNA follows: TGTGCCTGGAAGGGCGGGGCCCCAGATACGCAGTATTTT. Translated: CAWKGGAPDTQYF.